These 9 T cell receptor beta chains were all obtained from the same sample, sequenced in a study of T cells after yellow fever vaccination. TCRdb ran MiXCR on the 5' RACE reads and lists one entry per CDR3 protein. Seen here are some 300,000 distinct CDR3 sequences, about 10% observed once, and the top ten hold about 3.3%. The material was CD4+ T cells sorted from PBMCs, obtained 45 days after the yellow fever booster vaccination. These receptors came from a man between 18 and 29 years old who received the YFV17D yellow fever vaccine.

The chain recombines TRBV7-3 with TRBJ2-5; TRBD1 might be the D (6 bases). The CDR3 loop spans 15 amino acids. The ends were cut back, 6 bases at V and 5 bases at J, with 19 bases in the middle. From germline, CDR1 is SGHTA and CDR2 FQGTGA. The CDR3 DNA sequence: TGTGCCAGCAGTCCAGGGGCGACAGTTTCTGAGACCCAGTACTTC. Protein sequence: CASSPGATVSETQYF.

This clonotype was seen at least ten times. This chain connects TRBV27 to TRBJ1-6; D gene uncertain. Germline loops: CDR1 MNHEY, CDR2 SMNVEV (reference sequence). CDR3 length: 16 amino acids. Trimming took off 1 base at V and 0 bases at J, with 7 bases between the two ends. The DNA for the CDR3 is TGTGCCAGCAGTTTATTGGGGAGCTCCTATAATTCACCCCTCCACTTT. Its protein product is CASSLLGSSYNSPLHF.

This clonotype was seen a handful of times. The chain has TRBV7-9 and TRBJ2-7; D ambiguous. V lost 3 bases to trimming and J lost 3 bases, with 6 bases between them. The CDR3 is 12 residues long. CDR1 is SEHNR and CDR2 is FQNEAQ in the germline V gene (reference sequence). CDR3 protein: CASSFGHYEQYV. CDR3 bases: TGTGCCAGCAGCTTTGGCCACTACGAGCAGTACGTC.

V and J are TRBV4-1 and TRBJ2-7, with 9 bases matching TRBD1. Per the germline V gene, CDR1 is MGHRA and CDR2 is YSYEKL. The CDR3 is 14 amino acids. V lost 2 bases to trimming and J lost 7 bases; unmatched junction nucleotides: 6. CDR3 loop: CASSQPGQGGEQYV. DNA for the CDR3: TGCGCCAGCAGCCAACCGGGACAGGGAGGGGAGCAGTACGTC.

This clonotype was found a few times. The gene calls are TRBV7-2 and TRBJ1-2, with a weak D call TRBD1 (6 bases). The V end lost 5 bases, the J end lost 5 bases, and 9 bases lay between the germline ends. Germline-derived CDR1 and CDR2 are SGHTA and FQGNSA. The CDR3 length is 12 residues. The CDR3: CASSNRAYGYTF. In nucleotides, the CDR3 is TGTGCCAGCAGCAACAGGGCTTATGGCTACACCTTC. Complete variable domain (other parts from reference TRBV7-2 and TRBJ1-2): GAGVSQSPSNKVTEKGKDVELRCDPISGHTALYWYRQSLGQGLEFLIYFQGNSAPDKSGLPSDRFSAERTGGSVSTLTIQRTQQEDSAVYLCASSNRAYGYTFGSGTRLTVV.

The table lists this clonotype with a few counts. The chain carries TRBV28 and TRBJ2-3, with 11 bases lining up with TRBD2. The length of the CDR3 is 14 residues. The junction had 7 bases not matched to a gene; V was cut back by 9 bases and J by 5 bases. Germline V gene data show CDR1 as MDHEN and CDR2 as SYDVKM. The CDR3 here is CASQLAGVQDTQYF. The CDR3 bases are TGTGCCAGTCAACTAGCGGGGGTACAAGATACGCAGTATTTT.

This clonotype has at least ten counts. The gene calls are TRBV10-3 and TRBJ1-2; 9 nucleotides agree with TRBD1. This CDR3 contains 14 residues. The V and J ends lost 3 bases and 8 bases, in that order; junction bases with no gene match: 7. CDR1 and CDR2 from the germline V gene are ENHRY and SYGVKD. CDR3 sequence (DNA): TGTGCCATCAGTGATGAGGGGACAGGGAGAGGCTACACCTTC. This translates into CAISDEGTGRGYTF.

The sample holds a few counts of this clonotype. In DNA, the CDR3 is TGTGCCAGCGGCGACAGGGCCTACGAGCAGTACTTC. This codes for CASGDRAYEQYF. The chain couples TRBV18 to TRBJ2-7, with 7 bases lining up with TRBD1. The CDR3 contains 12 residues. Germline loops: CDR1 KGHSH, CDR2 LQKENI. The V segment lost 8 bases and the J segment 2 bases; nucleotides outside the gene matches: 3.

The CDR3 coding sequence is TGCGCCAGCAGCTTGGCCAATCGGGTCATGAACACTGAAGCTTTCTTT. This gives the protein CASSLANRVMNTEAFF. V and J are TRBV5-1 and TRBJ1-1; D ambiguous. This CDR3 is 16 amino acids long. CDR1 is SGHRS, CDR2 YFSETQ, per germline. Trimming shortened V by 0 bases and J by 0 bases, and 12 bases separated the two germline ends.